This T cell receptor (beta chain) derives from a study of beta chain features in type 1 diabetes. General study findings and limits: Healthy donors had naive, central memory and Treg TCRB repertoires that appeared less similar than those seen among patients.

A remark on this clone: Its cognate antigen is unknown.

This CDR3 has 14 amino acids. The germline V gene encodes CDR1 GTSNPN and CDR2 SVGIG (reference sequence). The ends were cut back, 1 base at V and 2 bases at J, with 11 bases in the middle. cDNA synthesis used the whole RNA isolate, giving expressed TCRB sequences. Assay used: immunoSEQ multiplex PCR; TCRdb lists only in-frame clones, some missing. This sample has a few hundred thousand clones, with around a quarter found just once. The chain joins TRBV30 to TRBJ2-5, with D perhaps matching TRBD1 (5 bases). The sample taken for sequencing was central memory CD4+ T cells from blood. The source of this sequence is a young man in good health. CDR3 nucleotide sequence: TGTGCCTGGAGTGGGGGCGGCGGTCAAGAGACCCAGTACTTC. Translated, it gives CAWSGGGGQETQYF.